Described below is a single T cell receptor beta chain sequence and its context. Antigen: not known. This sample was included in a study of OX40 agonist ivuxolimab in advanced cancers. Study-wide background: Ivuxolimab, which patients received intravenously every 2 weeks, was dosed at 0.01 to 10 mg/kg. Patients achieving partial responses numbered three: one hepatocellular carcinoma case and two cutaneous melanoma cases. Study findings and constraints: More expanded clones were found, on average, in CD8+ than in CD4+ T cells. Antigen targets of the expanded peripheral T cells went undetermined.

This CDR3 is 14 amino acids long. V lost 8 bases, J lost 9 bases, and 9 bases stayed unmatched. Germline V gene sequence: CDR1 SGHTA, CDR2 FQGNSA. Profiling relied on immunoSEQ multiplex PCR, and the TCRdb table lists in-frame clones only, not all of them. Of 55,000 to 90,000 clones listed, roughly 88% are singletons. The sequence derives from an adult with an advanced solid tumor such as melanoma, head and neck, liver or kidney cancer. This sample comprised CD4+ or CD8+ T cells sorted from blood, obtained in a trial of the OX40 agonist ivuxolimab. The chain joins TRBV7-2 to TRBJ2-1; 11 nucleotides line up with TRBD2. Written as DNA, the CDR3 is TGTGCCAGCCTACGTAGCGGGGGGGCTTCTGAGCAGTTCTTC. This gives the protein CASLRSGGASEQFF.